This T cell receptor (beta chain) is drawn from a study of blood T cell repertoires in COVID-19. Study details: Researchers got acute and convalescent COVID-19 samples from the United States, Italy and Spain. From T cells, B-cell-depleted T cells, or PBMCs came the material, which was cDNA or gDNA.

Per the study methods: The assay estimated nucleated cells by amplifying reference gene primers. Method: immunoSEQ multiplex PCR; TCRdb's copy keeps in-frame clones and lacks some. That table gives V, J and clone size, and the DNA gave D and trimming. The profile shows 52,000 or so clones, 85% to 90% of them singletons. CDR3 size: 12 residues. The V end was cut by 1 base, the J end by 2 bases, with 3 bases between. The germline V gene encodes CDR1 LGHDT and CDR2 YNNKEL (reference sequence). This rearrangement joins TRBV3-1 (or the pseudogene TRBV3-2) to TRBJ2-7; D remains ambiguous. This receptor was taken from a human donor in a cohort sampled during active COVID-19. The sequencing sample was made of peripheral blood. CDR3 residues: CASSQAAYEQYF. The CDR3 DNA is TGTGCCAGCAGCCAAGCAGCCTACGAGCAGTACTTC.